This T cell receptor beta chain is drawn from a study of T-cell reconstitution after alpha-beta-depleted transplantation in children. General study points: As was reported, about two months after transplant, alpha-beta T cells came from several hundred expanded graft clones. In some patients, recipient T cells and intrathymic progenitors surviving conditioning explained high day-60 diversity. Counts and diversity of T cells one year after transplant came mostly from newly produced T cells.

As to this clonotype: Its matching antigen is unknown.

Unique molecular identifiers were incorporated during preparation of the TCRbeta library. TCRdb used MiXCR to reprocess the PCR reads, holding one entry per CDR3 protein. The sample has about 77,000 distinct CDR3 sequences; around a sixth are singletons. CDR3 length: 15 residues. Trimming removed 3 bases from V and 7 bases from J, with 16 bases in between. The chain joins TRBV12-3 or TRBV12-4 to TRBJ2-1; TRBD2 is a possible D gene (6 bases). Sequencing used PBMCs, mostly from graft donor cells, obtained 360 days after TCRalphabeta/CD19-depleted stem cell transplant. The sequence was collected from a male patient between 2 and 9 years old who had a stem cell transplant for acute lymphoblastic leukemia, so the T cells may come from the graft donor. CDR3 protein: CASSLGPRRGNEQFF. The DNA for the CDR3 is TGTGCCAGCAGTTTGGGCCCTCGGAGGGGTAATGAGCAGTTCTTC.